Presented here are 27 T cell receptor beta chains from one specimen sequenced in a study of OX40 agonist ivuxolimab in advanced cancers. TCRdb's copy holds only in-frame clones and misses some; the assay was immunoSEQ multiplex PCR. The table records roughly 80,000 clones, roughly 91% of them present only once. The specimen was CD4+ or CD8+ T cells sorted from blood, collected in a trial of the OX40 agonist ivuxolimab. Receptor source: an adult with an advanced solid tumor such as melanoma, head and neck, liver or kidney cancer.

This chain uses TRBV18 with TRBJ2-2; D uncertain. V was clipped by 3 bases and J by 3 bases, with 11 bases between them. The CDR3 runs to 15 residues. The germline V gene encodes CDR1 KGHSH and CDR2 LQKENI. CDR3: CASSPEVQYTGELFF. The CDR3 nucleotides are TGTGCCAGCTCACCCGAGGTCCAGTACACCGGGGAGCTGTTTTTT. The full variable domain, in which reference TRBV18 and TRBJ2-2 provide the parts outside the CDR3, is NAGVMQNPRHLVRRRGQEARLRCSPMKGHSHVYWYRQLPEEGLKFMVYLQKENIIDESGMPKERFSAEFPKEGPSILRIQQVVRGDSAAYFCASSPEVQYTGELFFGEGSRLTVL.

The chain couples TRBV6-6 to TRBJ2-2, with D possibly being TRBD2 (5 bases). V was pared by 5 bases and J by 5 bases, with 18 bases between. The CDR3 has 16 residues. The V gene's germline CDR1 is MNHNY and CDR2 SVGAGI (reference sequence). CDR3 DNA sequence: TGTGCCAGCAGTCCCGGACTCGTTTTGGAGACCGGGGAGCTGTTTTTT. Its translation is CASSPGLVLETGELFF.

The chain couples TRBV7-9 to TRBJ2-7; D perhaps matches TRBD2 (5 bases). This CDR3 is 14 amino acids long. V gave up 5 bases and J gave up 4 bases, with 15 bases separating them. The germline V gene encodes CDR1 SEHNR and CDR2 FQNEAQ (reference sequence). CDR3 in amino acids: CASSLGQTGYEQYF. Here the CDR3 DNA reads TGTGCCAGCAGCCTTGGCCAGACGGGATACGAGCAGTACTTC.

V is TRBV2 and J is TRBJ2-7; D might be TRBD1 or TRBD2, each matching 6 bases. Germline V gives CDR1 SNHLY, CDR2 FYNNEI. The length of the CDR3 is 13 residues. V lost 6 bases, J lost 1 base, and 10 bases lay in between. CDR3 nucleotides: TGTGCCAGCAGGGGGGGCAGTTCCTACGAGCAGTACTTC. It yields the protein CASRGGSSYEQYF. Using reference TRBV2 and TRBJ2-7 for the parts outside the CDR3, the full variable domain is EPEVTQTPSHQVTQMGQEVILRCVPISNHLYFYWYRQILGQKVEFLVSFYNNEISEKSEIFDDQFSVERPDGSNFTLKIRSTKLEDSAMYFCASRGGSSYEQYFGPGTRLTVT.

The chain has TRBV19 and TRBJ2-4; TRBD1 aligns across 7 bases. J gave up 0 bases and V 7 bases, and 12 bases lay outside the gene matches. The CDR3 has 17 amino acids. Germline-derived CDR1 and CDR2 are LNHDA and SQIVND (reference sequence). The CDR3 sequence is CASIGRQGYSAKNIQYF. CDR3 in DNA: TGTGCCAGTATAGGTCGACAGGGTTACTCAGCCAAAAACATTCAGTACTTC.

This clone was detected a few times. This rearrangement joins TRBV6-1 to TRBJ1-4, with D perhaps matching TRBD1 (6 bases). The CDR3 spans 15 residues. Germline CDR1 MNHNS, CDR2 SASEGT. Trimming left V 1 base short and J 6 bases short, with 12 bases between. CDR3 DNA: TGTGCCAGCAGTGAAGGTGGGGGCTGGGATGAAAAACTGTTTTTT. It translates to CASSEGGGWDEKLFF.

This chain joins TRBV4-2 and TRBJ1-5; TRBD1 matches at 9 bases. The CDR3 has 16 residues. The V gene's germline CDR1 is LGHNA and CDR2 YNFKEQ. J was trimmed by 6 bases and V by 4 bases; bases with no gene match: 10. The CDR3 spells CASSPTPGTGFQPQHF. In DNA form, the CDR3 reads TGTGCCAGCAGCCCCACCCCGGGGACAGGGTTTCAGCCCCAGCATTTT.

CDR3 sequence: CASSVTGFHGYTF. The CDR3 DNA follows: TGTGCCAGCAGTGTAACAGGGTTTCATGGCTACACCTTC. J is TRBJ1-2 and V is TRBV6-1, with D perhaps TRBD1 (6 bases). Trimming took 4 bases from V and 6 from J, leaving 12 bases between them. The CDR3 consists of 13 residues. Per germline, CDR1 MNHNS and CDR2 SASEGT.

This clone was detected only once. The chain uses TRBV9 and TRBJ1-6; D gene uncertain. Germline-derived CDR1 and CDR2 are SGDLS and YYNGEE. Trimming stripped 3 bases from V and 7 bases from J, with 5 bases between. The CDR3 runs 12 residues. In DNA form, the CDR3 reads TGTGCCAGCAGCGGAGTCAATTCACCCCTCCACTTT. Encoded protein: CASSGVNSPLHF.

CDR3 sequence: CASSRSAGDTQYF. The DNA of the CDR3 is TGTGCCAGCAGCCGCTCGGCGGGAGATACGCAGTATTTT. The genes are TRBV5-4 and TRBJ2-3; tentative D call: TRBD2 (5 bases). Germline CDR1 and CDR2: SGHNT and YYREEE (reference sequence). V lost 4 bases and J lost 5, with 11 bases in between. The CDR3 is made up of 13 amino acids.

The chain employs TRBV4-3 and TRBJ1-5; possibly TRBD1 for D (5 bases). The germline V and J ends were trimmed by 1 base and 7 bases, with 11 bases remaining between them. There are 14 residues in the CDR3. CDR1 is LGHNA and CDR2 is YSLEER in the germline V gene. CDR3 nucleotide sequence: TGCGCCAGCAGCCAAGGGAGGTCAGGGCAGCCCCAGCATTTT. This codes for CASSQGRSGQPQHF.

J is TRBJ1-4 and V is TRBV12-5; D call uncertain. CDR1 is LGHNT, CDR2 FRNRAP, per germline. V was pared by 6 bases and J by 8 bases, with 13 bases between. This CDR3 comprises 13 residues. The CDR3 is CASGQLPSEKLFF. The CDR3 DNA follows: TGTGCTAGTGGCCAACTCCCCAGCGAAAAACTGTTTTTT.

Worth noting for this clone: The junction and the germline gene differ at one end; a read error may be behind it. The same CDR3 arises from other DNA sequences in this sample as well. The chain is built from TRBV4-1 and TRBJ1-5; TRBD1 matches 8 bases. The V gene's germline CDR1 is MGHRA and CDR2 YSYEKL. The CDR3 runs to 16 residues. CDR3 protein: CASSQHGTGAYQPQHF. The CDR3 nucleotides are TGCGCCAGCAGCCAGCACGGGACAGGAGCTTATCAGCCCCAGCACTTT.

The genes are TRBV27 and TRBJ2-7; 8 nucleotides align to TRBD2. V was clipped by 6 bases and J by 2 bases; unmatched bases: 6. Germline values: CDR1 MNHEY, CDR2 SMNVEV (reference sequence). This CDR3 spans 14 amino acids. This CDR3 reads CASSPGLAAYEQYF. The CDR3 DNA reads as TGTGCCAGCAGCCCCGGACTAGCCGCCTACGAGCAGTACTTC.

This sequence joins TRBV6-1 and TRBJ1-5; D ambiguous. V was trimmed by 10 bases and J by 3 bases, leaving 16 bases between them. Germline assignment: CDR1 MNHNS and CDR2 SASEGT. The CDR3 is 14 residues long. The CDR3 nucleotides read TGTGCCACCTCCTCTCGGGGATCCAATCAGCCCCAGCATTTT. The encoded protein is CATSSRGSNQPQHF.

The V and J genes are TRBV27 and TRBJ2-7; TRBD1 aligns across 8 bases. V shed 6 bases, J shed 0 bases, and the junction held 10 bases outside the gene matches. Germline-derived CDR1 and CDR2 are MNHEY and SMNVEV (reference sequence). The CDR3 length is 16 residues. CDR3 protein: CASSPGQDAHSYEQYF. The CDR3 DNA follows: TGTGCCAGCAGCCCGGGACAGGACGCACACTCCTACGAGCAGTACTTC.

The chain has TRBV19 and TRBJ2-1; a weak D match, TRBD2 (7 bases). V was clipped by 3 bases and J by 8 bases, with 14 bases between them. Germline assignment: CDR1 LNHDA and CDR2 SQIVND (reference sequence). The length of the CDR3 is 14 residues. The CDR3 nucleotides read TGTGCCAGTAGTATGGCGGGGGCCGGGGATGAGCAGTTCTTC. Translation gives CASSMAGAGDEQFF.

The chain uses TRBV5-1 and TRBJ2-7, with no clear D. The CDR3 sequence is 11 residues long. CDR1 and CDR2 (germline): SGHRS, YFSETQ. V was cut by 1 base and J by 7 bases, with 6 bases left in between. CDR3 region: CASSLLAEQYF. DNA for the CDR3: TGCGCCAGCAGCTTGTTGGCAGAGCAGTACTTC.

The chain joins TRBV10-3 to TRBJ2-5; D gene unclear. CDR1 and CDR2 from the germline V gene are ENHRY and SYGVKD. Trimming stripped 6 bases from V and 4 bases from J, with 9 bases between. This CDR3 comprises 12 residues. CDR3 in DNA: TGTGCCATCAGCCCTCGTCCAGAGACCCAGTACTTC. This sequence encodes CAISPRPETQYF.

The chain joins TRBV11-2 to TRBJ1-2; 7 bases map to TRBD1. The CDR3 runs to 16 residues. The germline CDR1 and CDR2 sequences are SGHAT and FQNNGV. Germline trimming cut 1 base from V and 2 bases from J; bases unmatched to any gene: 7. The CDR3 bases are TGTGCCAGCAGCTTAGCCCCACAGGGGACGAACTATGGCTACACCTTC. It translates to CASSLAPQGTNYGYTF.

The rearrangement joins TRBV7-8 to TRBJ2-7; either TRBD1 or TRBD2 may supply D (5 bases each). This CDR3 has 17 residues. Germline-derived CDR1 and CDR2 are SGHVS and FQNEAQ. Deletions cut 4 bases from V and 3 bases from J, with 22 bases between. The CDR3 region has the DNA TGTGCCAGCAGCTCACAGGTAGTAGAGGGTGGATTCTACGAGCAGTACTTC. Its translation: CASSSQVVEGGFYEQYF.

This sequence joins TRBV7-9 and TRBJ1-4; possibly TRBD1 for D (6 bases). Between the trimmed V and J ends, which lost 1 base and 4 bases, there was a span of 10 bases. The CDR3 runs 15 residues. Germline values: CDR1 SEHNR, CDR2 FQNEAQ (reference sequence). In DNA, the CDR3 is TGTGCCAGCAGCTTAGTTGAGGACAGTAATGAAAAACTGTTTTTT. This sequence encodes CASSLVEDSNEKLFF.

The chain links TRBV5-6 to TRBJ1-3; perhaps TRBD1 as D (6 bases). Trimming took off 2 bases at V and 0 bases at J, with 15 bases between the two ends. Germline V gene lookup returns CDR1 SGHDT and CDR2 YYEEEE. CDR3 length equals 17 residues. CDR3 amino acids: CASSLQGLGTSGNTIYF. The CDR3 coding sequence is TGTGCCAGCAGCTTACAGGGCCTGGGGACCTCTGGAAACACCATATATTTT.

The chain employs TRBV28 and TRBJ1-2, with TRBD1 matching over 7 bases. With V trimmed by 6 bases and J by 3 bases, 4 bases remained unmatched. The CDR3 is made up of 13 amino acids. The V gene's germline CDR1 is MDHEN and CDR2 SYDVKM. The CDR3 here is CASSGRGDYGYTF. DNA for the CDR3: TGTGCCAGCAGCGGCAGGGGGGACTATGGCTACACCTTC.

Turning to this clone: The germline gene is not matched at one end of the junction; a read error may be the cause. CDR3: CASSQVGGAVLGF. The CDR3 DNA reads TGCGCCAGCAGCCAAGTTGGAGGGGCGGTCCTGGGCTTC. This chain links TRBV4-1 with TRBJ2-7; perhaps TRBD2 as D (6 bases). CDR3 length: 13 amino acids. Germline values: CDR1 MGHRA, CDR2 YSYEKL.

This clone was found a few times. V usage is TRBV7-9 and J usage is TRBJ1-2, with 9 bases that match TRBD1. The V gene's germline CDR1 is SEHNR and CDR2 FQNEAQ (reference sequence). The CDR3 runs 14 residues. V dropped 3 bases and J dropped 3; count of bases not matched to a gene: 2. CDR3 DNA: TGTGCCAGCAGCTTTGGACAGGGGTACTATGGCTACACCTTC. Translated, it gives CASSFGQGYYGYTF.

The CDR3, as DNA: TGTGCCAGCAGTTTTATCTGGGCTGGGGAAGATACGCAGTATTTT. Protein sequence: CASSFIWAGEDTQYF. The rearrangement links TRBV28 to TRBJ2-3; no reliable D call. Germline CDR1 MDHEN, CDR2 SYDVKM. The ends were cut back, 3 bases at V and 5 bases at J, with 15 bases in the middle. This CDR3 has 15 residues.